The 21 T cell receptor beta chains given below trace back to one sample, sequenced in a study of technical replicates of blood from a few donors. Profiled with immunoSEQ multiplex PCR; TCRdb holds only in-frame clones, not every one. The repertoire holds 15,000 or so clones, with about 82% as singletons. Sequencing was carried out using PBMCs. Receptor source: a human donor in good health.

The chain couples TRBV30 to TRBJ1-2; D might be TRBD1 (5 bases). The CDR3 runs to 13 residues. The V and J ends lost 2 bases and 3 bases respectively, with 10 bases between them. Per germline, CDR1 GTSNPN and CDR2 SVGIG (reference sequence). CDR3 in amino acids: CAWSIQGHYGYTF. The CDR3 DNA sequence: TGTGCCTGGAGTATCCAGGGCCACTATGGCTACACCTTC.

The gene calls are TRBV9 and TRBJ1-5, with a weak D call TRBD1 (5 bases). The CDR3 spans 15 residues. V was pared by 1 base and J by 3 bases, with 11 bases between. CDR1 is SGDLS and CDR2 is YYNGEE in the germline V gene. CDR3 DNA: TGTGCCAGCAGCGTATCCGGGACTCCCAATCAGCCCCAGCATTTT. Translated: CASSVSGTPNQPQHF.

This clone has just a few counts. The genes are TRBV27 and TRBJ2-7; 7 nucleotides agree with TRBD2. Germline CDR1 and CDR2: MNHEY and SMNVEV (reference sequence). The CDR3 consists of 15 residues. The junction had 9 bases not matched to a gene; V was cut back by 7 bases and J by 0 bases. The CDR3, as DNA: TGTGCCAGCACCCCTAGCTCTAGCGGCTCCTACGAGCAGTACTTC. It translates to CASTPSSSGSYEQYF.

The chain uses TRBV6-5 and TRBJ2-1; 7 bases align to TRBD1. The ends lost 4 bases at V and 6 bases at J; junction bases unmatched: 9. There are 15 residues in the CDR3. Germline CDR1 MNHEY, CDR2 SVGAGI. Here the CDR3 DNA reads TGTGCCAGCAGTTTTTCCGGGACAGTGATCAATGAGCAGTTCTTC. As protein: CASSFSGTVINEQFF.

The V call is TRBV5-1, the J call TRBJ2-5, with D maybe TRBD1 (6 bases). The CDR3 spans 13 residues. V was shortened by 4 bases and J by 2 bases, with 9 bases between the two germline ends. CDR1 is SGHRS and CDR2 is YFSETQ in the germline V gene. In DNA form, the CDR3 reads TGCGCCAGCAGCGCGACAGGACAAGAGACCCAGTACTTC. The encoded protein is CASSATGQETQYF.

J is TRBJ2-6 and V is TRBV6-1; no reliable D call. Trimming stripped 4 bases from V and 0 bases from J, with 16 bases between. CDR3 length: 18 residues. Germline loops: CDR1 MNHNS, CDR2 SASEGT. This CDR3 is CASSGNAPTDSGANVLTF. Here the CDR3 DNA reads TGTGCCAGCAGTGGGAATGCGCCGACTGACTCTGGGGCCAACGTCCTGACTTTC.

This chain connects TRBV7-9 to TRBJ2-2, with D maybe TRBD2 (5 bases). Germline assignment: CDR1 SEHNR and CDR2 FQNEAQ (reference sequence). CDR3 length equals 14 residues. Trimming stripped 5 bases from V and 5 bases from J, with 12 bases between. In nucleotides, the CDR3 is TGTGCCAGCAGCCGAGAGGGCGGAACCGGGGAGCTGTTTTTT. Residues: CASSREGGTGELFF.

The chain joins TRBV9 to TRBJ2-3; D uncertain. Trimming took off 4 bases at V and 0 bases at J, with 6 bases between the two ends. Germline CDR1 is SGDLS and CDR2 is YYNGEE. CDR3 length: 13 amino acids. The CDR3 DNA sequence: TGTGCCAGCAGCCCCACTAGCACAGATACGCAGTATTTT. Protein product: CASSPTSTDTQYF.

The J gene is TRBJ2-7, the V gene TRBV4-2; 9 bases are a match to TRBD2. The CDR3 length is 15 residues. Germline V CDR1 and CDR2: LGHNA, YNFKEQ. Trimming at V came to 5 bases and at J to 7 bases, leaving 12 bases not matched to a gene. CDR3 region: CASSADGTSLKEQYF. The CDR3 nucleotides read TGTGCCAGCAGCGCCGACGGGACTAGCCTTAAAGAGCAGTACTTC.

The chain joins TRBV10-3 to TRBJ2-7; weak D call: TRBD1 (6 bases). Trimming cost V 10 bases and J 6 bases, with 16 bases left between them. From germline, CDR1 is ENHRY and CDR2 SYGVKD. CDR3 length equals 12 residues. The DNA of the CDR3 is TGTGCCACTGGGGGCCACTTCGGCGAGCAGTACTTC. Its protein is CATGGHFGEQYF.

This chain uses TRBV19 with TRBJ2-2, with 11 bases lining up with TRBD2. Germline CDR1 is LNHDA and CDR2 is SQIVND (reference sequence). This CDR3 region has 16 residues. The V segment lost 4 bases and the J segment 6 bases; nucleotides outside the gene matches: 7. The CDR3 DNA follows: TGTGCCAGTAGTACAACTAGCGGGAGTGGGTCCGGGGAGCTGTTTTTT. This codes for CASSTTSGSGSGELFF.

This clone was recorded only once. This sequence joins TRBV5-1 and TRBJ2-7; 10 nucleotides line up with TRBD1. V gave up 4 bases and J gave up 3 bases; unmatched junction bases: 4. Germline V gives CDR1 SGHRS, CDR2 YFSETQ. The CDR3 covers 14 residues. In DNA form, the CDR3 reads TGCGCCAGCAGCCAGGACAGGGGGGGCTACGAGCAGTACTTC. Translation gives CASSQDRGGYEQYF.

The chain employs TRBV5-1 and TRBJ2-3; 7 bases are a match to TRBD2. V lost 0 bases and J lost 4; bases outside the gene matches: 5. CDR3 length: 15 amino acids. Germline assignment: CDR1 SGHRS and CDR2 YFSETQ. The CDR3 DNA sequence: TGCGCCAGCAGCTTGGCCAGCGGGAATGCAGATACGCAGTATTTT. As protein: CASSLASGNADTQYF.

The chain employs TRBV29-1 and TRBJ2-5; weak D call: TRBD2 (6 bases). This CDR3 comprises 13 residues. The ends were cut back, 7 bases at V and 2 bases at J, with 14 bases in the middle. Germline V gives CDR1 SQVTM, CDR2 ANQGSEA. Here the CDR3 DNA reads TGCAGCGCTACCGGGACTGCACAAGAGACCCAGTACTTC. Protein product: CSATGTAQETQYF.

The chain uses TRBV18 and TRBJ2-1, with 9 bases fitting TRBD2. Per the germline V gene, CDR1 is KGHSH and CDR2 is LQKENI. The CDR3 runs 15 residues. The trim removed 0 bases at V and 10 bases at J, leaving 7 bases unmatched. The CDR3 reads CASSPPGTSRVEQFF. The CDR3 DNA follows: TGTGCCAGCTCACCACCCGGGACTAGCCGAGTAGAGCAGTTCTTC.

This sequence joins TRBV28 and TRBJ1-2; 11 bases fit TRBD1. The CDR3 is made up of 16 amino acids. V lost 5 bases, J lost 1 base, and 6 bases stayed unmatched. Germline assignment: CDR1 MDHEN and CDR2 SYDVKM. The CDR3: CASSTDRGRFNYGYTF. In nucleotides, the CDR3 is TGTGCCAGCAGTACGGACAGGGGGCGGTTTAACTATGGCTACACCTTC.

The rearrangement joins TRBV5-6 to TRBJ2-3; D is ambiguous. CDR1 is SGHDT, CDR2 YYEEEE, per germline. V lost 3 bases, J lost 4 bases, and 6 bases lay in between. The CDR3 covers 12 residues. CDR3 sequence reads: CASSYAADTQYF. As DNA, the CDR3 is TGTGCCAGCAGCTACGCGGCAGATACGCAGTATTTT.

The V gene is TRBV6-1, the J gene TRBJ2-1, with D tentatively TRBD1 (5 bases). The V gene lost 1 base and the J gene lost 0 bases, with 7 bases spanning the gap. Germline CDR1 reads MNHNS; CDR2 reads SASEGT. The CDR3 loop spans 15 amino acids. The CDR3 DNA reads TGTGCCAGCAGTGAAGTGCAGGGCTCCTACAATGAGCAGTTCTTC. This encodes CASSEVQGSYNEQFF.

The genes are TRBV6-5 and TRBJ2-3; TRBD2 aligns across 7 bases. J was trimmed by 9 bases and V by 7 bases; bases with no gene match: 4. The length of the CDR3 is 11 residues. The germline V gene encodes CDR1 MNHEY and CDR2 SVGAGI. The CDR3 reads CASKGLDTQYF. The CDR3 DNA is TGTGCCAGCAAAGGACTAGACACGCAGTATTTT.

The DNA of the CDR3 is TGTGCCTGGAGTGGGAGTAGCGGGAGAACGGGCTCCTACGAGCAGTACTTC. Protein product: CAWSGSSGRTGSYEQYF. The chain couples TRBV30 to TRBJ2-7; TRBD2 aligns across 9 bases. This CDR3 spans 17 amino acids. Germline CDR1 and CDR2: GTSNPN and SVGIG (reference sequence). Losses at the gene ends were 1 base for V and 0 bases for J; bases not matched to a gene: 10.

V usage is TRBV30 and J usage is TRBJ1-5, with no clear D. Germline assignment: CDR1 GTSNPN and CDR2 SVGIG (reference sequence). There are 14 residues in the CDR3. Trimming left V 0 bases short and J 3 bases short, with 9 bases between. The CDR3 region has the DNA TGTGCCTGGAGTGTATACCAGGACAATCAGCCCCAGCATTTT. It is translated as CAWSVYQDNQPQHF.